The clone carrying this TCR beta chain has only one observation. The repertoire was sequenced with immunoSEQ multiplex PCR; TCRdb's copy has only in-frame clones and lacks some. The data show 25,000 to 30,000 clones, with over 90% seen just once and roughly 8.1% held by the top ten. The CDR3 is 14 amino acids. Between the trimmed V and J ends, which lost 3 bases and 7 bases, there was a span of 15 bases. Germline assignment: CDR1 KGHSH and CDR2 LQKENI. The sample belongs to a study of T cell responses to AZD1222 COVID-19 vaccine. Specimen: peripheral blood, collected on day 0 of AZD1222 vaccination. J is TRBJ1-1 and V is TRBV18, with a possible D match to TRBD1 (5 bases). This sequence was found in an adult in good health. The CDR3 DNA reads TGTGCCAGCTCACCGGGAGGAGCGAGGGGTGAAGCTTTCTTT. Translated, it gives CASSPGGARGEAFF.